This T cell receptor (beta chain) originates from a study of identical twins. Notes on the study in general: Reduced insertions were recorded for abundant cord blood beta clonotypes, with no such pattern in memory repertoires.

The CDR3 has 13 amino acids. Germline CDR1 and CDR2: KGHDR and SFDVKD. The V end was cut by 3 bases, the J end by 7 bases, with 11 bases between. This clonotype was seen at least ten times. Its specificity is unknown. One entry per CDR3 protein results from TCRdb running MiXCR on the 5' RACE reads. Counted here are 250,000 or so distinct CDR3 sequences, around 8.8% occurring once; the ten biggest clones make up 3%. These records were also assigned to another study, of yellow fever vaccine responses in identical twins.

The sample consisted of CD8+ T cells sorted from blood. This TCR was recovered from a woman between 18 and 30 years old in good health. The chain has TRBV24-1 and TRBJ2-5, with D possibly matching TRBD2 (5 bases). The CDR3 loop is CATSDQHRGTQYF. In DNA form, the CDR3 reads TGTGCCACCAGTGATCAACATCGGGGGACCCAGTACTTC.